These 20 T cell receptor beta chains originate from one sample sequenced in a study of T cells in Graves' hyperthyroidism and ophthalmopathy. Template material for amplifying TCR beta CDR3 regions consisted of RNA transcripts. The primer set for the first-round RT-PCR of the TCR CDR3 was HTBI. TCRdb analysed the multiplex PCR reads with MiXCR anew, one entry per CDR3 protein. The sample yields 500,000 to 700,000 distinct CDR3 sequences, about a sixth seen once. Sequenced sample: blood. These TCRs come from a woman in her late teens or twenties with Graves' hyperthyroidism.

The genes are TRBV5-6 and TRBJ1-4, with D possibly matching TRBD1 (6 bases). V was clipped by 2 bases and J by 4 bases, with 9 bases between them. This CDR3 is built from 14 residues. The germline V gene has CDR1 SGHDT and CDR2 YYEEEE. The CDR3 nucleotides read TGTGCCAGCAGCTTTGGGGGCCGTAATGAAAAACTGTTTTTT. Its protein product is CASSFGGRNEKLFF.

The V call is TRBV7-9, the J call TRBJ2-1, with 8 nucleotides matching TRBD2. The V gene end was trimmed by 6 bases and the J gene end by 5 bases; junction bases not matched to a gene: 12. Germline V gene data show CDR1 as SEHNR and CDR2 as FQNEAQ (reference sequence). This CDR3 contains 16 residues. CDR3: CASRVPGTSINNEQFF. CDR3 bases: TGTGCCAGCAGAGTACCCGGGACTAGTATTAACAATGAGCAGTTCTTC.

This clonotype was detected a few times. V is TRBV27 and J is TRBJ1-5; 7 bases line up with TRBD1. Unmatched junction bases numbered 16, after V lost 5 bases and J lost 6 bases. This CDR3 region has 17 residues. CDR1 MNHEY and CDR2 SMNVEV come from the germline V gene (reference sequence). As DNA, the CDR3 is TGTGCCAGCAGTCGGAGCGAGGGGGCGGGCGTAGGTCAGCCCCAGCATTTT. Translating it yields CASSRSEGAGVGQPQHF.

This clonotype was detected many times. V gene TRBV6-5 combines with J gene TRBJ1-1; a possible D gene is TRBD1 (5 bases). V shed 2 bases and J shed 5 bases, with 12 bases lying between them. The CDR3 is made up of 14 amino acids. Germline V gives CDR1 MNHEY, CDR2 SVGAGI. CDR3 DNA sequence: TGTGCCAGCAGTTACCGAGGGGCGAGTACTGAAGCTTTCTTT. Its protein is CASSYRGASTEAFF.

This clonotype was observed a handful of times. The CDR3 nucleotides read TGTGCCAGCAGGACACAGGGGGGGGAATCACCCCTCCACTTT. This codes for CASRTQGGESPLHF. The chain employs TRBV6-1 and TRBJ1-6, with 8 positions matching TRBD1. In germline, CDR1 is MNHNS, CDR2 SASEGT. V lost 6 bases to trimming and J lost 10 bases; unmatched junction nucleotides: 8. This CDR3 has 14 amino acids.

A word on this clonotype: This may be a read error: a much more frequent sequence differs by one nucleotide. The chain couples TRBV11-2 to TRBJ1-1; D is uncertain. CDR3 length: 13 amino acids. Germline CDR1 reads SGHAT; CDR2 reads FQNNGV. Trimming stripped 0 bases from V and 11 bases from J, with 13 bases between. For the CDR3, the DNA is TGTGCCAGCAGCTTAGACACAGTGGGCTTGGCTTTCTTT. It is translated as CASSLDTVGLAFF. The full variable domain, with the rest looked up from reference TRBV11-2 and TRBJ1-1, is EAGVAQSPRYKIIEKRQSVAFWCNPISGHATLYWYQQILGQGPKLLIQFQNNGVVDDSQLPKDRFSAERLKGVDSTLKIQPAKLEDSAVYLCASSLDTVGLAFFGQGTRLTVV.

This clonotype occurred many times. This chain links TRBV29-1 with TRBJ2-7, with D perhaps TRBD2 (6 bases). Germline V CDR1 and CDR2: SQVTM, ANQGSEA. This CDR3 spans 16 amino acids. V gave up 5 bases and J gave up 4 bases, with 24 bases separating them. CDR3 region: CSVLIGHGTSAYEQYF. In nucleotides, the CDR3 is TGCAGCGTTCTCATCGGTCACGGGACTTCCGCTTACGAGCAGTACTTC.

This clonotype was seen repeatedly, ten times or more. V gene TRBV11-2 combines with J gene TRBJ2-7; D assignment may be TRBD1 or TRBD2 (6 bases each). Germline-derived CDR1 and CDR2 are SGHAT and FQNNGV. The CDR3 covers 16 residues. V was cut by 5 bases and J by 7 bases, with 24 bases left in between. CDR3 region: CASSLSPFPGAEEQYF. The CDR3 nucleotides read TGTGCCAGCAGCCTAAGCCCTTTTCCGGGGGCAGAAGAGCAGTACTTC.

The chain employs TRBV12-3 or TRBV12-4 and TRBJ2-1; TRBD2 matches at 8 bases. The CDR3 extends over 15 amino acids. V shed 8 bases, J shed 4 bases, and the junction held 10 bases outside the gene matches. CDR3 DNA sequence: TGTGCCAGCCGACACCAGGGACTAGGATACAATGAGCAGTTCTTC. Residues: CASRHQGLGYNEQFF.

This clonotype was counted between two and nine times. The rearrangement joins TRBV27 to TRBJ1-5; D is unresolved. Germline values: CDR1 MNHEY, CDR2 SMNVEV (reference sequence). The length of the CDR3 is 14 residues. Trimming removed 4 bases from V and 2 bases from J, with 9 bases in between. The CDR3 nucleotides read TGTGCCAGCAGTTGGCGACGGGGCAATCAGCCCCAGCATTTT. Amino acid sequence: CASSWRRGNQPQHF.

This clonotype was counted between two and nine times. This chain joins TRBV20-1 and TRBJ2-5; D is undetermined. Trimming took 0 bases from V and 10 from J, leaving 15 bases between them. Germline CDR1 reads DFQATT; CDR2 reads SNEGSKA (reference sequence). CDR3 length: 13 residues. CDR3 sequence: CSARDSLAGGQYF. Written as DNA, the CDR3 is TGCAGTGCTAGAGATTCCCTGGCCGGCGGCCAGTACTTC.

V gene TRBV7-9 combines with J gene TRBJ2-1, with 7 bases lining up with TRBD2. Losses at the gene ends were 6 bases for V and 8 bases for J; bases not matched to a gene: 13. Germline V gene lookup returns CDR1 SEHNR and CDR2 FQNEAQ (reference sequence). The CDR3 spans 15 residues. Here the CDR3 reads CASSLFSGPGDEQFF. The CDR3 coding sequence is TGTGCCAGCAGTTTATTTAGCGGGCCTGGGGATGAGCAGTTCTTC.

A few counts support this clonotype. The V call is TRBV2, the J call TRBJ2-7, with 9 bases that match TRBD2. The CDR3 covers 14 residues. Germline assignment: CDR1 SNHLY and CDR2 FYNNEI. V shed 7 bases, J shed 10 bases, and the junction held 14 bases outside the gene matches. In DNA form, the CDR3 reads TGTGCCAGCAATCCGGGACTAGCAGGAGTGGAACAGTACTTC. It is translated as CASNPGLAGVEQYF.

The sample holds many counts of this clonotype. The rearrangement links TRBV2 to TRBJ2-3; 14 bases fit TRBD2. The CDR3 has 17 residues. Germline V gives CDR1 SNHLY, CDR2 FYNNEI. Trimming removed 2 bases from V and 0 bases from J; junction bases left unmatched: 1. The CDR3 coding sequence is TGTGCCAGCAGTGAATGGACTAGCGGGAGGAGCACAGATACGCAGTATTTT. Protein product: CASSEWTSGRSTDTQYF. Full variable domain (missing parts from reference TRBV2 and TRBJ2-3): EPEVTQTPSHQVTQMGQEVILRCVPISNHLYFYWYRQILGQKVEFLVSFYNNEISEKSEIFDDQFSVERPDGSNFTLKIRSTKLEDSAMYFCASSEWTSGRSTDTQYFGPGTRLTVL.

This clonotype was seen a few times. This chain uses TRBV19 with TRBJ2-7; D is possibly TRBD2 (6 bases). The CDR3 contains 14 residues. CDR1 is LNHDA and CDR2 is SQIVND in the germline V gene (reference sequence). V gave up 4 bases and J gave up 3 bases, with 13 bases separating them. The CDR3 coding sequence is TGTGCCAGTAGTAGCACGGGGGTGAACTACGAGCAGTACTTC. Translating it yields CASSSTGVNYEQYF.

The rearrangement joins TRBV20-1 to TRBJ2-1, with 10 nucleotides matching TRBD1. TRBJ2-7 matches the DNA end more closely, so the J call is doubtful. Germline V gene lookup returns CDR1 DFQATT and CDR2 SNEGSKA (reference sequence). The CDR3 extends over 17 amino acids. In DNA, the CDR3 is TGCAGTGCTAGCGGGACAGGGGCCTATAGCTCCTACAATGAGCAGTACTTC. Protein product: CSASGTGAYSSYNEQYF.

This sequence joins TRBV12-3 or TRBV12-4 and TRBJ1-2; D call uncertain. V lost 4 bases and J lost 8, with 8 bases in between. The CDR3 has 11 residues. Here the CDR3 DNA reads TGTGCCAGCAGTTCCAAACGGGGCTACACCTTC. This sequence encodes CASSSKRGYTF.

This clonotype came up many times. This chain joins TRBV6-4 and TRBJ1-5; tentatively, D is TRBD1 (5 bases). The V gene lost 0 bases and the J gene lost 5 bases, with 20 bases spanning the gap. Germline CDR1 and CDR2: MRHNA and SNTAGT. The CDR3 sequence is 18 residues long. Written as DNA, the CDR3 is TGTGCCAGCAGTGACTCGAGTCGCTCGGACGTAGGGGATCAGCCCCAGCATTTT. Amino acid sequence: CASSDSSRSDVGDQPQHF.

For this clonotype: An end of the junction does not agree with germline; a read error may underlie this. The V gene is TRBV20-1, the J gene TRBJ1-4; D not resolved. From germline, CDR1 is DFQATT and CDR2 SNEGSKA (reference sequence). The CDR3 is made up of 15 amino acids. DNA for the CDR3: TGCAGTGCTAGAAGTTTCGGGCCTGGGGAAGAAAACCTGTTTTTT. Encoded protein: CSARSFGPGEENLFF.

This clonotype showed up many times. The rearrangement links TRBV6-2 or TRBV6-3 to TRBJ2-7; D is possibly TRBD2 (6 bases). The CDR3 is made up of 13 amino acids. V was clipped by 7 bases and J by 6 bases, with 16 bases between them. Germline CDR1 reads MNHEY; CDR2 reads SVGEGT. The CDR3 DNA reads TGTGCCAGCAACGTCTGGGGAGGACGCGAGCAGTACTTC. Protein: CASNVWGGREQYF.